These T cell receptor beta chains were read from a single sample in a study of blood T cell repertoires in COVID-19. Libraries were prepared by immunoSEQ multiplex PCR; TCRdb keeps only in-frame clonotypes and omits some of them. The table lists about 430,000 clones, nearly 90% of them singletons. Sequencing was carried out using PBMCs or T cells enriched from blood (not recorded which). These receptors all come from a woman aged 18-29 years who had been exposed to COVID-19. Each CDR3 is given with its conserved first and last residue. Fields, in order: CDR3 protein, V gene.

CDR3: CASSVDDRQGDTGELFF; V: TRBV9
CDR3: CASSQDEEGYTF; V: TRBV3-1/TRBV3-2
CDR3: CASSGQDTNYGYTF; V: TRBV5-1
CDR3: CASSVDGGSSGANVLTF; V: TRBV9
CDR3: CASSLAGEGARAQYF; V: TRBV7-6
CDR3: CAWSLTGGSRWGYTF; V: TRBV30
CDR3: CASSSQSGTGGSPLHF; V: TRBV7-9
CDR3: CASSQETGESYEQYF; V: TRBV4-2
CDR3: CASSLGGVQETQYF; V: TRBV7-2
CDR3: CACREGTEMNTEAFF; V: TRBV5-4
CDR3: CASSVGGGGAYTEAFF; V: TRBV9
CDR3: CASSFGFSGSQETQYF; V: TRBV28
CDR3: CASSLISRVGEKLFF; V: TRBV27
CDR3: CASSLVGGIHNEQFF; V: TRBV13
CDR3: CASSPEGGAYEQYF; V: TRBV18
CDR3: CASRRQEENTEAFF; V: TRBV10-2
CDR3: CASSYSAVSFYEQYF; V: TRBV6-5
CDR3: CASAGTAYEQYF; V: TRBV28
CDR3: CASSEVRGAYEQYF; V: TRBV2
CDR3: CATSDSSGSLDTEAFF; V: TRBV24-1
CDR3: CASSWDRVAGPQHF; V: TRBV28
CDR3: CASSLTGSTYEQYF; V: TRBV19
CDR3: CASQTGNYGYTF; V: TRBV19
CDR3: CASSSFPSNSYEQYF; V: TRBV7-2
CDR3: CASSLVSSSTDTQYF; V: TRBV7-3